These T cell receptor beta chains were read from a single sample in a study of T cells in Graves' hyperthyroidism and ophthalmopathy. TCRdb analysed the multiplex PCR reads with MiXCR anew, one entry per CDR3 protein. The sample yields hundreds of thousands of distinct CDR3 sequences, roughly 15% seen once. Sample: blood. All receptors derive from a man aged 18 to 29 with Graves' ophthalmopathy. CDR3s include the opening cysteine and the closing phenylalanine or tryptophan. The D gene is left open where the match is weak. Clone size appears in some rows only: once, few, many, or a class for an expanded clone.

abundance: once; v_gene: TRBV7-9; j_gene: TRBJ2-5; len: 15; d_gene: NA; CDR3nt: TGTGCCAGCAGCAGCCCCTATCCAGACCAAGAGACCCAGTACTTC; CDR3aa: CASSSPYPDQETQYF
abundance: many; v_gene: TRBV6-1; j_gene: TRBJ2-7; len: 15; d_gene: TRBD1; CDR3nt: TGTGCCAGCAGGCTGGGACAGGGGGCTGCCTACGAGCAGTACTTC; CDR3aa: CASRLGQGAAYEQYF
abundance: many; v_gene: TRBV7-8; j_gene: TRBJ2-5; len: 15; d_gene: TRBD2; CDR3nt: TGTGCCAGCACCTCGAGAGCGGGGGTGCAAGAGACCCAGTACTTC; CDR3aa: CASTSRAGVQETQYF
abundance: few; v_gene: TRBV7-9; j_gene: TRBJ1-1; len: 12; d_gene: NA; CDR3nt: TGTGCCAGCAGATTTCAGGGCACTGAAGCTTTCTTT; CDR3aa: CASRFQGTEAFF
abundance: many; v_gene: TRBV5-1; j_gene: TRBJ2-7; len: 15; d_gene: TRBD2; CDR3nt: TGCGCCAGCGGCCAATCATCGGGGGAGGGCTACGAGCAGTACTTC; CDR3aa: CASGQSSGEGYEQYF
abundance: many; v_gene: TRBV27; j_gene: TRBJ2-5; len: 15; d_gene: TRBD1; CDR3nt: TGTGCCAGCAGTTGGGGACAGGGGTACCAAGAGACCCAGTACTTC; CDR3aa: CASSWGQGYQETQYF
abundance: many; v_gene: TRBV6-1; j_gene: TRBJ2-7; len: 15; d_gene: TRBD1; CDR3nt: TGTGCCAGCAGCCAGACCGGGACAGGGAAATACGAGCAGTACTTC; CDR3aa: CASSQTGTGKYEQYF
abundance: NA; v_gene: TRBV28; j_gene: TRBJ1-1; len: 16; d_gene: NA; CDR3nt: TGTGCCAGCAGCCTAAAAACAACAGGGCTGAACACTGAAGCTTTCTTT; CDR3aa: CASSLKTTGLNTEAFF
abundance: NA; v_gene: TRBV9; j_gene: TRBJ2-6; len: 16; d_gene: NA; CDR3nt: TGTGCCAGCAGCGTAGCCGGGGGTTCTGGGGCCAACGTCCTGACTTTC; CDR3aa: CASSVAGGSGANVLTF
abundance: few; v_gene: TRBV28; j_gene: TRBJ1-1; len: 14; d_gene: NA; CDR3nt: TGTGCCAGCAGTTTATGGGCGGGGGCCACTGAAGCTTTCTTT; CDR3aa: CASSLWAGATEAFF
abundance: NA; v_gene: TRBV9; j_gene: TRBJ1-4; len: 15; d_gene: TRBD1; CDR3nt: TGTGCCAGCAGCGCTGGACAGGGAGGCCCGGAAAAACTGTTTTTT; CDR3aa: CASSAGQGGPEKLFF
abundance: NA; v_gene: TRBV24-1; j_gene: TRBJ1-2; len: 16; d_gene: NA; CDR3nt: TGTGCCACCAGTGATGGGGGGACCCCCTTGGCCTATGGCTACACCTTC; CDR3aa: CATSDGGTPLAYGYTF
abundance: few; v_gene: TRBV5-5; j_gene: TRBJ2-2; len: 14; d_gene: NA; CDR3nt: TGTGCCAGCACCTCTAGGGGACCCCCTGGGGAGCTGTTTTTT; CDR3aa: CASTSRGPPGELFF
abundance: many; v_gene: TRBV28; j_gene: TRBJ1-2; len: 14; d_gene: NA; CDR3nt: TGTGCCAGCAGTTTAGGGGGGGGAAGGTATGGCTACACCTTC; CDR3aa: CASSLGGGRYGYTF
abundance: many; v_gene: TRBV24-1; j_gene: TRBJ2-5; len: 15; d_gene: NA; CDR3nt: TGTGCCACCAGTGCGGTTGGCTGGACAAAAGAGACCCAGTACTTC; CDR3aa: CATSAVGWTKETQYF
abundance: few; v_gene: TRBV5-1; j_gene: TRBJ1-3; len: 16; d_gene: NA; CDR3nt: TGCGCCAGCAGCTTGGAAGCTTTTAGCTCTGGAAACACCATATATTTT; CDR3aa: CASSLEAFSSGNTIYF
abundance: many; v_gene: TRBV28; j_gene: TRBJ1-4; len: 15; d_gene: TRBD1; CDR3nt: TGTGCCAGCAGTACCCCGGACAGGGTGGCTGAAAAACTGTTTTTT; CDR3aa: CASSTPDRVAEKLFF
abundance: many; v_gene: TRBV20-1; j_gene: TRBJ1-2; len: 14; d_gene: TRBD1; CDR3nt: TGCAGTGCTAGATCCACAGGGGTAGCCAATGGCTACACCTTC; CDR3aa: CSARSTGVANGYTF
abundance: many; v_gene: TRBV6-1; j_gene: TRBJ2-5; len: 16; d_gene: TRBD2; CDR3nt: TGTGCCAGCAGCAGGACTAGCGGAAACGTCCAAGAGACCCAGTACTTC; CDR3aa: CASSRTSGNVQETQYF
abundance: many; v_gene: TRBV9; j_gene: TRBJ2-1; len: 16; d_gene: TRBD1; CDR3nt: TGTGCCAGCAGCGCAACAGGGACAGGCATGCCAAATGAGCAGTTCTTC; CDR3aa: CASSATGTGMPNEQFF
abundance: many; v_gene: TRBV4-1; j_gene: TRBJ2-7; len: 15; d_gene: NA; CDR3nt: TGCGCCAGCAGCCGCCCGGCCAACCAGGGCCACGAGCAGTACTTC; CDR3aa: CASSRPANQGHEQYF
abundance: many; v_gene: TRBV20-1; j_gene: TRBJ1-5; len: 15; d_gene: TRBD1; CDR3nt: TGCAGTGCTAGTTGGCCAGGGGGAATCAATCAGCCCCAGCATTTT; CDR3aa: CSASWPGGINQPQHF
abundance: NA; v_gene: TRBV19; j_gene: TRBJ1-1; len: 14; d_gene: NA; CDR3nt: TGTGCCAGTATTGGGACATTCGGGAACACTGAAGCTTTCTTT; CDR3aa: CASIGTFGNTEAFF
abundance: many; v_gene: TRBV7-9; j_gene: TRBJ2-1; len: 15; d_gene: TRBD2; CDR3nt: TGTGCCAGCAGCTTGGGCAGCGGGAGTATCAATGAGCAGTTCTTC; CDR3aa: CASSLGSGSINEQFF
abundance: NA; v_gene: TRBV19; j_gene: TRBJ1-6; len: 15; d_gene: NA; CDR3nt: TGTGCCAGTAGGCCTGGGGACCGCTACAATTCACCCCTCCACTTT; CDR3aa: CASRPGDRYNSPLHF
abundance: many; v_gene: TRBV11-2; j_gene: TRBJ2-5; len: 15; d_gene: TRBD2; CDR3nt: TGTGCCAGCAGCTTAGTTTCGGGGAGGGAGGAGACCCAGTACTTC; CDR3aa: CASSLVSGREETQYF
abundance: NA; v_gene: TRBV11-2; j_gene: TRBJ2-7; len: 13; d_gene: NA; CDR3nt: TGTGCCAGCAGCCAATCTAGCGTCCACGAGCAGTACTTC; CDR3aa: CASSQSSVHEQYF
abundance: NA; v_gene: TRBV24-1; j_gene: TRBJ2-5; len: 19; d_gene: NA; CDR3nt: TGTGCCACCAGTGACCCGCGACGTGATGTCGAGAACCTACAAGAGACCCAGTACTTC; CDR3aa: CATSDPRRDVENLQETQYF
abundance: many; v_gene: TRBV5-5; j_gene: TRBJ1-2; len: 15; d_gene: TRBD1; CDR3nt: TGTGCCAGCAGCTCCGGGACAGGGGTATACTATGGCTACACCTTC; CDR3aa: CASSSGTGVYYGYTF
abundance: few; v_gene: TRBV10-2; j_gene: TRBJ1-5; len: 12; d_gene: NA; CDR3nt: TGCGCCAGCTCCGAGGCAGATCAGCCCCAGCATTTT; CDR3aa: CASSEADQPQHF
abundance: many; v_gene: TRBV14; j_gene: TRBJ2-1; len: 14; d_gene: NA; CDR3nt: TGTGCCAGCAGCCCCCGAGAGTCCTACAATGAGCAGTTCTTC; CDR3aa: CASSPRESYNEQFF
abundance: many; v_gene: TRBV20-1; j_gene: TRBJ1-5; len: 17; d_gene: TRBD1; CDR3nt: TGCAGTGCTAGAGATGCCGGGACAGGGGTCATCAATCAGCCCCAGCATTTT; CDR3aa: CSARDAGTGVINQPQHF
abundance: many; v_gene: TRBV12-3/TRBV12-4; j_gene: TRBJ2-7; len: 16; d_gene: NA; CDR3nt: TGTGCCAGCAGACCCGAAGGCGGGGGCCTCTCCTACGAGCAGTACTTC; CDR3aa: CASRPEGGGLSYEQYF
abundance: many; v_gene: TRBV29-1; j_gene: TRBJ1-4; len: 12; d_gene: NA; CDR3nt: TGCAGCGTTGAAGGGACGCGGGGAAAACTGTTTTTT; CDR3aa: CSVEGTRGKLFF
abundance: once; v_gene: TRBV4-1; j_gene: TRBJ2-7; len: 18; d_gene: TRBD1; CDR3nt: TGCGCCAGCAGCCAAGTGCTCACCGGACAGGGAGTTTCCTACGAGCAGTACTTC; CDR3aa: CASSQVLTGQGVSYEQYF
abundance: NA; v_gene: TRBV5-1; j_gene: TRBJ2-2; len: 17; d_gene: NA; CDR3nt: TGCGCCAGCGCCCCCGGGATTGCGGGGAGTTGGACCGGGGAGCTGTTTTTT; CDR3aa: CASAPGIAGSWTGELFF
abundance: many; v_gene: TRBV6-2/TRBV6-3; j_gene: TRBJ2-7; len: 16; d_gene: TRBD2; CDR3nt: TGTGCCAGCAGTTACTACCTAGCGGGACTCACCTACGAGCAGTACTTC; CDR3aa: CASSYYLAGLTYEQYF
abundance: many; v_gene: TRBV10-3; j_gene: TRBJ1-1; len: 14; d_gene: NA; CDR3nt: TGTGCCATCAGTGATCGGGGGGCGGACACTGAAGCTTTCTTT; CDR3aa: CAISDRGADTEAFF
abundance: many; v_gene: TRBV12-3/TRBV12-4; j_gene: TRBJ2-4; len: 21; d_gene: NA; CDR3nt: TGTGCCAGCAGTTTAGAGGTTCTCGGGACGTCCGTCTTTGGGGACAAAAACATTCAGTACTTC; CDR3aa: CASSLEVLGTSVFGDKNIQYF
abundance: few; v_gene: TRBV3-1; j_gene: TRBJ1-1; len: 13; d_gene: NA; CDR3nt: TGTGCCAGCAGCCAAGAGGGGCGGGGGACGGCTTTCTTT; CDR3aa: CASSQEGRGTAFF
abundance: many; v_gene: TRBV4-2; j_gene: TRBJ2-3; len: 20; d_gene: TRBD2; CDR3nt: TGTGCCAGCAGCCAAGACAACCCACCGGGACTAGCGGGAGGTTCAGATACGCAGTATTTT; CDR3aa: CASSQDNPPGLAGGSDTQYF
abundance: many; v_gene: TRBV10-3; j_gene: TRBJ2-7; len: 18; d_gene: TRBD2; CDR3nt: TGTGCCATCAGGCTCGGGACTAGCGGGAGAGGGGGGGGCTACGAGCAGTACTTC; CDR3aa: CAIRLGTSGRGGGYEQYF
abundance: few; v_gene: TRBV5-1; j_gene: TRBJ1-5; len: 14; d_gene: NA; CDR3nt: TGCGCCAGCAGCGAAGGGGGGATCAATCAGCCCCAGCATTTT; CDR3aa: CASSEGGINQPQHF
abundance: once; v_gene: TRBV7-8; j_gene: TRBJ1-2; len: 14; d_gene: TRBD1; CDR3nt: TGTGCCAGCAGCCTCCAACAGGGGATTAAAGGCTACACCTTC; CDR3aa: CASSLQQGIKGYTF
abundance: many; v_gene: TRBV5-1; j_gene: TRBJ2-5; len: 16; d_gene: NA; CDR3nt: TGCGCCAGCAGCTTGTTGATCGGGGAGCATGGGGAGACCCAGTACTTC; CDR3aa: CASSLLIGEHGETQYF